This T cell receptor (beta chain) was found in a study of spatial heterogeneity in lung cancer. The wider study: Detection consistently yielded more beta chains than alpha chains.

Time point indicated: sample taken at primary tumor resection. Samples were obtained from some 70 donors, all untreated early-stage non-small cell lung cancer patients. TCRdb processed the 5' RACE reads anew with MiXCR; each CDR3 protein has one entry. The data hold tens of thousands of distinct CDR3 sequences, with under 7.5% observed a single time. The CDR3 is 13 amino acids. The V and J ends lost 0 bases and 7 bases respectively, with 7 bases between them. CDR1 is SGHDN, CDR2 FVKESK, per germline. The receptor was isolated from a female donor with early-stage non-small cell lung cancer. Source: PBMCs, taken at surgery. The chain uses TRBV14 and TRBJ2-1; D might be TRBD1 or TRBD2, each matching 5 bases. For the CDR3, the DNA is TGTGCCAGCAGCCAAGATTGGGGGAATGAGCAGTTCTTC. Protein: CASSQDWGNEQFF.